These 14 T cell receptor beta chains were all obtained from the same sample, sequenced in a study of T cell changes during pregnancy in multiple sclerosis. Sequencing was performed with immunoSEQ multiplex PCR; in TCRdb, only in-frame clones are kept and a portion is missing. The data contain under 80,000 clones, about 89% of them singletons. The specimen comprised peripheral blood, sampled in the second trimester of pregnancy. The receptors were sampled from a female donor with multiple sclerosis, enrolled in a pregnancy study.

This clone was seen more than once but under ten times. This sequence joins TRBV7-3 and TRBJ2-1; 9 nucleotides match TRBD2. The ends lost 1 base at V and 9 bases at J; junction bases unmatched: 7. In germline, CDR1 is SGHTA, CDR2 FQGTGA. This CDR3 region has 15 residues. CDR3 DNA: TGTGCCAGCAGCTTAATAGGCGGGGGGGTGTCTGAGCAGTTCTTC. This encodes CASSLIGGGVSEQFF.

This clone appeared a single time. As DNA, the CDR3 is TGTGCCAGCAGCTTCGGACTAGCCGATAGCTCCTACGAGCAGTACTTC. This sequence encodes CASSFGLADSSYEQYF. This chain connects TRBV5-4 to TRBJ2-7, with TRBD2 identical over 8 bases. Trimming cost V 2 bases and J 0 bases; bases outside gene matches: 7. CDR3 length: 16 residues. The germline gives CDR1 SGHNT, CDR2 YYREEE (reference sequence).

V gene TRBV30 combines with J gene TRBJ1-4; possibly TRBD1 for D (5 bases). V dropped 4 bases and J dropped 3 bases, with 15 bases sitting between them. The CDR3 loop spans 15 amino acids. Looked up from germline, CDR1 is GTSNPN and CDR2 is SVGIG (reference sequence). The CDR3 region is CAWTRGHSANEKLFF. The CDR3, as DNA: TGTGCCTGGACCAGAGGACATTCGGCTAATGAAAAACTGTTTTTT.

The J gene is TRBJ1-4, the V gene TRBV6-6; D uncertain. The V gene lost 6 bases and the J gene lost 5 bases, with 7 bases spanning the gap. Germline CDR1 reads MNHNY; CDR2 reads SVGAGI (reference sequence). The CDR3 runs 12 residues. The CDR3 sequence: CASRGSNEKLFF. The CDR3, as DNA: TGTGCCAGCAGGGGCAGCAATGAAAAACTGTTTTTT.

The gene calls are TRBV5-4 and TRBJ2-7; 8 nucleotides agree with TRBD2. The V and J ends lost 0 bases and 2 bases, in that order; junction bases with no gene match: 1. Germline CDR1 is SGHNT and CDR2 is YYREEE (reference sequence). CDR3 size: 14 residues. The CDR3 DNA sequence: TGTGCCAGCAGCTTGGAGGGACTAGCCTACGAGCAGTACTTC. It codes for CASSLEGLAYEQYF.

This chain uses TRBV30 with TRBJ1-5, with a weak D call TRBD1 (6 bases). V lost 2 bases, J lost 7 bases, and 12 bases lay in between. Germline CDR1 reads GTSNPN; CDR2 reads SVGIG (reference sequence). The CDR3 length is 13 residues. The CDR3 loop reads CAWSTNRDQPQHF. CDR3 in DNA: TGTGCCTGGAGTACGAACAGGGACCAGCCCCAGCATTTT.

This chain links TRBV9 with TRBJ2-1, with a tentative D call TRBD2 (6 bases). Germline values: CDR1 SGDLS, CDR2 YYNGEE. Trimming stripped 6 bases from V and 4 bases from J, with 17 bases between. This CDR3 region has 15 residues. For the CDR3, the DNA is TGTGCCAGCAACCGGGACTTACCTCTATACAATGAGCAGTTCTTC. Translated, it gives CASNRDLPLYNEQFF.

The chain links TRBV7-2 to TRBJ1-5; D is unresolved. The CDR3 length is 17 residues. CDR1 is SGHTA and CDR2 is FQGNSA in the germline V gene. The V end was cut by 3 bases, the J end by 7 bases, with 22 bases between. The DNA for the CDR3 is TGTGCCAGCAGCTTGAACGGAGAGGGAGGGTTGGACCAGCCCCAGCATTTT. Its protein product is CASSLNGEGGLDQPQHF.

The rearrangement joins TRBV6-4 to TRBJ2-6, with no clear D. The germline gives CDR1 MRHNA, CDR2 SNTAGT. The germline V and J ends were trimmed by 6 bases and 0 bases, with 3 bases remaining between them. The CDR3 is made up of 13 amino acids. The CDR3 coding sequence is TGTGCCAGCAGGAGCTCTGGGGCCAACGTCCTGACTTTC. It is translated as CASRSSGANVLTF.

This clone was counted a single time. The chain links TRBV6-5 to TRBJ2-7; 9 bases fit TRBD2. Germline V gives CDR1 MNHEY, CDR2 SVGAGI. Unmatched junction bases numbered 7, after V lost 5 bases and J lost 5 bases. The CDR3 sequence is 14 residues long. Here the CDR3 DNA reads TGTGCCAGCAGTACTTTAGCGGGGGTTAACGAGCAGTACTTC. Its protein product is CASSTLAGVNEQYF.

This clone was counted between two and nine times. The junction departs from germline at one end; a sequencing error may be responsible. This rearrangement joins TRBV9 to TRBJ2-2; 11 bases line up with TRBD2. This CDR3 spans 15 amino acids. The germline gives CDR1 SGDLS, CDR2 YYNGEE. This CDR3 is CASSAGLAGVGGLFF. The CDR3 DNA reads TGTGCCAGCAGCGCTGGACTAGCGGGCGTAGGGGGGCTGTTTTTT. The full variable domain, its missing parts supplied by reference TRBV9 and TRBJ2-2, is DSGVTQTPKHLITATGQRVTLRCSPRSGDLSVYWYQQSLDQGLQFLIQYYNGEERAKGNILERFSAQQFPDLHSELNLSSLELGDSALYFCASSAGLAGVGGLFFGEGSRLTVL.

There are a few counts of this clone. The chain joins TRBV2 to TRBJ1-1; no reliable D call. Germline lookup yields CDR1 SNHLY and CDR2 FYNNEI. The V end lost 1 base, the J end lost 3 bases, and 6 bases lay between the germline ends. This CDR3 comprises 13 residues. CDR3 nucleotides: TGTGCCAGCAGTGAAGGACGGGACACTGAAGCTTTCTTT. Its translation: CASSEGRDTEAFF.

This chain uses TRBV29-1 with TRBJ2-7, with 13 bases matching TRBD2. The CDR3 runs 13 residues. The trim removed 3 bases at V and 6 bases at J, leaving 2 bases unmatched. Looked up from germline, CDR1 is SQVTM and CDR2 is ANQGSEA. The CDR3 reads CSVDGLAGAEQYF. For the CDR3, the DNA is TGCAGCGTTGATGGACTAGCGGGAGCCGAGCAGTACTTC.

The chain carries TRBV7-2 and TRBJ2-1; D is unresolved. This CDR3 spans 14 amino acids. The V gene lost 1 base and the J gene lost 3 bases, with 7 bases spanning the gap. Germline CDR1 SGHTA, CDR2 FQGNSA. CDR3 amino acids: CASSLEVLYNEQFF. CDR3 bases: TGTGCCAGCAGCTTAGAAGTACTCTACAATGAGCAGTTCTTC.